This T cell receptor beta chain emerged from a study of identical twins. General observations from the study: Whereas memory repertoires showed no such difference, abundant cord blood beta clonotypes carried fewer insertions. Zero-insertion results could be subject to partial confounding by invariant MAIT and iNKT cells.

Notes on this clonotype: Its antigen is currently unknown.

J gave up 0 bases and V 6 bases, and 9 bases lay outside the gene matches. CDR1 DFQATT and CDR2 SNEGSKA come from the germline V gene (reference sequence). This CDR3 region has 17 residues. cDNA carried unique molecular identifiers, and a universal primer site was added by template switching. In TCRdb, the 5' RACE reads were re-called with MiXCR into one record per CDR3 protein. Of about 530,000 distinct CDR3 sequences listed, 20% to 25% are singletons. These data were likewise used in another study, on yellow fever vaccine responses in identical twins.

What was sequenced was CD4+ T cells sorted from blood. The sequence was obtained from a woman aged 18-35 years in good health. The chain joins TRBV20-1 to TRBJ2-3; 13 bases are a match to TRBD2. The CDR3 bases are TGCAGTGCCGAACCGGGACTAGCGGGACCTAGCACAGATACGCAGTATTTT. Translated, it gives CSAEPGLAGPSTDTQYF.